Each of the 9 T cell receptor beta chains below was sequenced from the same sample in a study of OX40 agonist ivuxolimab in advanced cancers. Method: immunoSEQ multiplex PCR; TCRdb's copy keeps in-frame clones and lacks some. The data contain around 30,000 clones, approximately 89% of them seen just once; the ten biggest clones take up over 9%. Specimen: CD4+ or CD8+ T cells sorted from blood, collected in a trial of the OX40 agonist ivuxolimab. These receptors were obtained from an adult with an advanced solid tumor such as melanoma, head and neck, liver or kidney cancer.

V is TRBV2 and J is TRBJ2-1; TRBD2 matches at 12 bases. Germline CDR1 and CDR2: SNHLY and FYNNEI. The CDR3 extends over 15 amino acids. The V gene end was trimmed by 6 bases and the J gene end by 5 bases; junction bases not matched to a gene: 5. In DNA, the CDR3 is TGTGCCAGCAGAGTCCTAGCGGGAGGGAACAATGAGCAGTTCTTC. It specifies CASRVLAGGNNEQFF.

The genes are TRBV9 and TRBJ2-3, with D possibly being TRBD1 or TRBD2 (7 bases each). Trimming stripped 4 bases from V and 1 base from J, with 16 bases between. The CDR3 has 16 residues. The V gene's germline CDR1 is SGDLS and CDR2 YYNGEE. The CDR3 loop reads CASSPQGGLGTDTQYF. The CDR3, as DNA: TGTGCCAGCAGCCCCCAGGGGGGGCTGGGCACAGATACGCAGTATTTT.

Remarks on this clone: Other DNA sequences in the sample encode the same CDR3. The J gene is TRBJ2-1, the V gene TRBV9; D ambiguous. The CDR3 covers 14 residues. V lost 0 bases, J lost 3 bases, and 7 bases lay in between. The germline gives CDR1 SGDLS, CDR2 YYNGEE. CDR3 in amino acids: CASSVVDGYNEQFF. The CDR3 nucleotides read TGTGCCAGCAGCGTAGTGGACGGCTACAATGAGCAGTTCTTC.

Note on this clone: Compared with germline, one end of the junction differs, possibly owing to a read error. DNA for the CDR3: TGTGCCAACAGCGTTACCGCAAACTATGGCTACACCTTC. Amino acid sequence: CANSVTANYGYTF. J is TRBJ1-2 and V is TRBV14; no definite D call. Germline-derived CDR1 and CDR2 are SGHDN and FVKESK. The CDR3 loop spans 13 amino acids. The full variable domain, with the rest looked up from reference TRBV14 and TRBJ1-2, is EAGVTQFPSHSVIEKGQTVTLRCDPISGHDNLYWYRRVMGKEIKFLLHFVKESKQDESGMPNNRFLAERTGGTYSTLKVQPAELEDSGVYFCANSVTANYGYTFGSGTRLTVV.

V usage is TRBV19 and J usage is TRBJ1-5; possible D gene TRBD1, 5 bases. This CDR3 has 17 residues. Per the germline V gene, CDR1 is LNHDA and CDR2 is SQIVND (reference sequence). The V and J ends lost 10 bases and 1 base respectively, with 23 bases between them. This chain's CDR3 is CATKWDPAGRSNQPQHF. CDR3 coding DNA: TGTGCCACTAAGTGGGACCCAGCGGGCAGGAGCAATCAGCCCCAGCATTTT.

The V gene is TRBV27, the J gene TRBJ1-5, with 11 nucleotides matching TRBD1. The trim removed 3 bases at V and 7 bases at J, leaving 2 bases unmatched. CDR1 is MNHEY and CDR2 is SMNVEV in the germline V gene (reference sequence). The CDR3 is 14 residues long. CDR3 DNA sequence: TGTGCCAGCAGTTTGGACAGGGGGCGACAGCCCCAGCATTTT. Translating gives CASSLDRGRQPQHF.

The CDR3 spells CASSFYSGGANNEQFF. Written as DNA, the CDR3 is TGTGCCAGCAGCTTTTATAGCGGGGGGGCTAACAATGAGCAGTTCTTC. The V and J genes are TRBV13 and TRBJ2-1; 11 bases agree with TRBD2. CDR3 length: 16 amino acids. CDR1 is PRHDT, CDR2 FYEKMQ, per germline (reference sequence). The V and J ends lost 3 bases and 5 bases, in that order; junction bases with no gene match: 6.

This chain joins TRBV15 and TRBJ1-5; TRBD1 is a possible D gene (5 bases). This CDR3 contains 18 residues. V was clipped by 0 bases and J by 9 bases, with 24 bases between them. Germline V lookup: CDR1 LNHNV, CDR2 YYDKDF (reference sequence). This CDR3 reads CATSRDHGQGILKWPQHF. In DNA form, the CDR3 reads TGTGCCACCAGCAGAGATCACGGCCAGGGAATTTTAAAGTGGCCCCAGCATTTT.

The chain has TRBV5-5 and TRBJ2-5; possible D gene TRBD1, 6 bases. V was trimmed by 1 base and J by 5 bases, leaving 27 bases between them. The CDR3 runs 19 residues. The V gene's germline CDR1 is SGHKS and CDR2 YYEKEE (reference sequence). The CDR3 region is CASSLSADRSRALLETQYF. In DNA form, the CDR3 reads TGTGCCAGCAGCTTGTCTGCGGACAGATCCCGCGCCCTATTGGAGACCCAGTACTTC.